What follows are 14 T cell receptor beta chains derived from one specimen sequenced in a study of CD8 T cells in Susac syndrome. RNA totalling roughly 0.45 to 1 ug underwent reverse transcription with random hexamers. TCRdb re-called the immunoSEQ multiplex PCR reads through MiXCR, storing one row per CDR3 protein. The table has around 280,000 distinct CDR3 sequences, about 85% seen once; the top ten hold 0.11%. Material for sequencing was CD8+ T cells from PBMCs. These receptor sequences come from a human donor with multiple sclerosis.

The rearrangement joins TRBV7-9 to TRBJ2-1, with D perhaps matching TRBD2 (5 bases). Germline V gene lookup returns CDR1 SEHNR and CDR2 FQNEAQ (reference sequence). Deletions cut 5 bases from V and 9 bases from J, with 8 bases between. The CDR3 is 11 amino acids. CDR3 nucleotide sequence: TGTGCCAGCAGCCGGGGAGCTGAGCAGTTCTTC. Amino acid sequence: CASSRGAEQFF. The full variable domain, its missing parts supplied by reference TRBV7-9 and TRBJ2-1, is DTGVSQNPRHKITKRGQNVTFRCDPISEHNRLYWYRQTLGQGPEFLTYFQNEAQLEKSRLLSDRFSAERPKGSFSTLEIQRTEQGDSAMYLCASSRGAEQFFGPGTRLTVL.

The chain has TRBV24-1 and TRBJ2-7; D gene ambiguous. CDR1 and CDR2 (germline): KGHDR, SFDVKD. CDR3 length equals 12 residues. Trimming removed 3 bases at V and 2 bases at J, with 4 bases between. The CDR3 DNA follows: TGTGCCACCAGTGATACAACCTACGAGCAGTACTTC. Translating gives CATSDTTYEQYF.

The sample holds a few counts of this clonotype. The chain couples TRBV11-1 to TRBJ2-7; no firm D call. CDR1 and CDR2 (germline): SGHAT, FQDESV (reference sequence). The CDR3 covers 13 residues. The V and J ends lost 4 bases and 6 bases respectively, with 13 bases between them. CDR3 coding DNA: TGTGCCAGCAGCTCGCCCCTACTGGGCGAGCAGTACTTC. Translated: CASSSPLLGEQYF.

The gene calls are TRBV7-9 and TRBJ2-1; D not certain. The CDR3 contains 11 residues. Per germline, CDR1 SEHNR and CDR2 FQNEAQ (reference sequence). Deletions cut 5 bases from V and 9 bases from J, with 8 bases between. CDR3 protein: CASSLWGEQFF. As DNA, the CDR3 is TGTGCCAGCAGCCTTTGGGGTGAGCAGTTCTTC.

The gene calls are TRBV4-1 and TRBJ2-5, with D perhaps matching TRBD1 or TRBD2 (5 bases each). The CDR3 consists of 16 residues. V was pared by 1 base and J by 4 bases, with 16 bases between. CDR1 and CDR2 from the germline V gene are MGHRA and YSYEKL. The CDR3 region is CASSQVEGEGAETQYF. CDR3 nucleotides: TGCGCCAGCAGCCAAGTAGAGGGCGAAGGGGCAGAGACCCAGTACTTC.

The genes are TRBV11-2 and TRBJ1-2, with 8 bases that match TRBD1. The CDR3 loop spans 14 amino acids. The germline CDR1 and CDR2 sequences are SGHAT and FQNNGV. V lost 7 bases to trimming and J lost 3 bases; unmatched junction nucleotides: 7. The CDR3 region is CASTNGQGYYGYTF. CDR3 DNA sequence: TGTGCCAGCACCAACGGACAGGGTTACTATGGCTACACCTTC. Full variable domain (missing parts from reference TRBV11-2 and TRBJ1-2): EAGVAQSPRYKIIEKRQSVAFWCNPISGHATLYWYQQILGQGPKLLIQFQNNGVVDDSQLPKDRFSAERLKGVDSTLKIQPAKLEDSAVYLCASTNGQGYYGYTFGSGTRLTVV.

The CDR3 DNA is TGTGCCAGCAGTGTAGCTGGAATTCAGCCCCAGCATTTT. Translation: CASSVAGIQPQHF. V gene TRBV6-1 combines with J gene TRBJ1-5; the D is unclear. The germline V and J ends were trimmed by 4 bases and 6 bases, with 10 bases remaining between them. The CDR3 runs 13 residues. CDR1 MNHNS and CDR2 SASEGT come from the germline V gene.

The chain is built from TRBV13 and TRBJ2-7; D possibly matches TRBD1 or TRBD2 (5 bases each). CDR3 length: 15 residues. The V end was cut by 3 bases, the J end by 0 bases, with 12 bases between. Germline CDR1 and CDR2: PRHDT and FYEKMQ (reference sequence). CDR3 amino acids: CASSFVGTLSYEQYF. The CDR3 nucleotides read TGTGCCAGCAGCTTTGTGGGGACCCTCTCCTACGAGCAGTACTTC.

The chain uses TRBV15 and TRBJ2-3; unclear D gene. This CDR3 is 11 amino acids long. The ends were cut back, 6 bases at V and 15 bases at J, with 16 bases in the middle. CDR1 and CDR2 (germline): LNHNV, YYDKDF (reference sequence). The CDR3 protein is CATRETGAVYF. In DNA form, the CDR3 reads TGTGCCACCAGGGAGACTGGTGCGGTTTATTTT. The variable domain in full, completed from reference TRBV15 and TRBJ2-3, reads DAMVIQNPRYQVTQFGKPVTLSCSQTLNHNVMYWYQQKSSQAPKLLFHYYDKDFNNEADTPDNFQSRRPNTSFCFLDIRSPGLGDTAMYLCATRETGAVYFGPGTRLTVL.

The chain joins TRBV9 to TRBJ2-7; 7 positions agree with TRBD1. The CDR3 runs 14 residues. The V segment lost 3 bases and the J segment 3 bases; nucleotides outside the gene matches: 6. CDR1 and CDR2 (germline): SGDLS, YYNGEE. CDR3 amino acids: CASSGQGPFYEQYF. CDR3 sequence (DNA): TGTGCCAGCAGCGGACAGGGACCGTTCTACGAGCAGTACTTC. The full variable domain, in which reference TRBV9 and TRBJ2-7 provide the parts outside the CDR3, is DSGVTQTPKHLITATGQRVTLRCSPRSGDLSVYWYQQSLDQGLQFLIQYYNGEERAKGNILERFSAQQFPDLHSELNLSSLELGDSALYFCASSGQGPFYEQYFGPGTRLTVT.

CDR3 DNA sequence: TGTGCCAGCAGTTTCCTTTCGGGACTGGGGGCCTACGAGCAGTACTTC. It encodes CASSFLSGLGAYEQYF. The V and J genes are TRBV27 and TRBJ2-7; tentatively, D is TRBD2 (6 bases). This CDR3 spans 16 amino acids. V lost 3 bases, J lost 2 bases, and 17 bases lay in between. The V gene's germline CDR1 is MNHEY and CDR2 SMNVEV (reference sequence).

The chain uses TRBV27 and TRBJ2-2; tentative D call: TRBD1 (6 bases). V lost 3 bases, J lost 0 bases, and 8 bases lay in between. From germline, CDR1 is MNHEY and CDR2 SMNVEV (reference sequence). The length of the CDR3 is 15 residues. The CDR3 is CASSFWDTNTGELFF. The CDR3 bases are TGTGCCAGCAGTTTCTGGGACACGAACACCGGGGAGCTGTTTTTT.

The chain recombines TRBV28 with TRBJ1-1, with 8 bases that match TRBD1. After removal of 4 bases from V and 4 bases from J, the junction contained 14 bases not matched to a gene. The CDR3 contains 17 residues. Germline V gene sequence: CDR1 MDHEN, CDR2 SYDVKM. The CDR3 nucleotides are TGTGCCAGCAGTTCCTTAATGCGGACAGGGTGGCCCACTGAAGCTTTCTTT. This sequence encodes CASSSLMRTGWPTEAFF.

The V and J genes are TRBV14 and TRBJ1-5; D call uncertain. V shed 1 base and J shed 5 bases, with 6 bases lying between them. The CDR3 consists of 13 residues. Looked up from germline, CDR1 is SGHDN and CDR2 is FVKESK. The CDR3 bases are TGTGCCAGCAGCCAAGGGTCTTATCAGCCCCAGCATTTT. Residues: CASSQGSYQPQHF.